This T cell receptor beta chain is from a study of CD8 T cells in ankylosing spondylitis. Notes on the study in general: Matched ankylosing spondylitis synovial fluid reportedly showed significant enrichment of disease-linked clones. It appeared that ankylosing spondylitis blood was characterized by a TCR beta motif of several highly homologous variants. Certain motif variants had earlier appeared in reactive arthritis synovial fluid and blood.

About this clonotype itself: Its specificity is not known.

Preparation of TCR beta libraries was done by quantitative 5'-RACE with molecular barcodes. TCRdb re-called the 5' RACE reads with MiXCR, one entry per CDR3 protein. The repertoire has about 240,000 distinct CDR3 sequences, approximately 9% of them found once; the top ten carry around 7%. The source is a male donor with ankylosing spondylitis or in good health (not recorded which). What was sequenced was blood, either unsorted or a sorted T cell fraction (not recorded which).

This CDR3 reads CASSLRGGLGETQYF. The CDR3 DNA follows: TGTGCCAGCAGCTTAAGAGGAGGGTTGGGAGAGACCCAGTACTTC. This chain joins TRBV7-3 and TRBJ2-5; D perhaps matches TRBD2 (6 bases). V was pared by 1 base and J by 4 bases, with 13 bases between. Germline assignment: CDR1 SGHTA and CDR2 FQGTGA. This CDR3 is 15 amino acids long.